A selection of T cell receptor beta chains follows, all from one sample in a study of T cell responses to AZD1222 COVID-19 vaccine. Repertoires were generated with immunoSEQ multiplex PCR, while TCRdb's copy carries only in-frame clones and drops some. The sample carries approximately 75,000 clones, roughly 87% recorded once. Here the sequenced sample was peripheral blood, taken 28 days after the second AZD1222 dose. These receptor sequences come from an adult who received the AZD1222 COVID-19 vaccine. The CDR3 runs from the conserved cysteine through the conserved F or W. The order of the fields is clone size, V gene, J gene, D gene, CDR3 DNA, CDR3 protein. A D gene is named only where the DNA matches it firmly. Clone sizes are given selectively: once, few, many, or a class where the clone is expanded.

clone size: -
V gene: TRBV5-1
J gene: TRBJ2-1
D gene: -
CDR3 DNA: TGCGCCAGCAGCTTAACAGGGCCCTACAATGAGCAGTTCTTC
CDR3 protein: CASSLTGPYNEQFF

clone size: -
V gene: TRBV5-1
J gene: TRBJ1-2
D gene: -
CDR3 DNA: TGCGCCAGCAGCTTGCAGGGACGACCCGACTATGGCTACACCTTC
CDR3 protein: CASSLQGRPDYGYTF

clone size: -
V gene: TRBV28
J gene: TRBJ2-7
D gene: TRBD1
CDR3 DNA: TGTGCCAGCAGTGCCCCCGGGACAGGGAAGTACGAGCAGTACTTC
CDR3 protein: CASSAPGTGKYEQYF

clone size: -
V gene: TRBV5-5
J gene: TRBJ2-7
D gene: TRBD2
CDR3 DNA: TGTGCCAGCCAAATTATCGGGGGGGCCGCGTACGAGCAGTACTTC
CDR3 protein: CASQIIGGAAYEQYF

clone size: -
V gene: TRBV28
J gene: TRBJ1-2
D gene: -
CDR3 DNA: TGTGCCAGCAGGGAGGGGCCGGTCCACTATGGCTACACCTTC
CDR3 protein: CASREGPVHYGYTF

clone size: few
V gene: TRBV3-1/TRBV3-2
J gene: TRBJ2-7
D gene: -
CDR3 DNA: TGTGCCAGCAGCCAAGGTTGGCGGGGAGATACCTACGAGCAGTACTTC
CDR3 protein: CASSQGWRGDTYEQYF

clone size: once
V gene: TRBV5-1
J gene: TRBJ1-2
D gene: TRBD1
CDR3 DNA: TGCGCCAGCAGCTTGTCTCACAGGGGTTACTATGGCTACACCTTC
CDR3 protein: CASSLSHRGYYGYTF

clone size: -
V gene: TRBV30
J gene: TRBJ1-1
D gene: -
CDR3 DNA: TGTGCCTGGGGGGTGGCCACTGAAGCTTTCTTT
CDR3 protein: CAWGVATEAFF

clone size: medium-sized
V gene: TRBV24-1
J gene: TRBJ1-1
D gene: -
CDR3 DNA: TGTGCCACCAGTGATCAGTATCGGGATGAAGCTTTCTTT
CDR3 protein: CATSDQYRDEAFF

clone size: -
V gene: TRBV3-1/TRBV3-2
J gene: TRBJ1-1
D gene: -
CDR3 DNA: TGTGCCAGCAGCCAAGATACTTGGGTAGTGAACACTGAAGCTTTCTTT
CDR3 protein: CASSQDTWVVNTEAFF

clone size: -
V gene: TRBV6-5
J gene: TRBJ1-1
D gene: -
CDR3 DNA: TGTGCCGCATTGGGTACAGGGTTCAGCACTGAAGCTTTCTTT
CDR3 protein: CAALGTGFSTEAFF

clone size: -
V gene: TRBV24-1
J gene: TRBJ2-3
D gene: -
CDR3 DNA: TGTGCCACCAGTGATTTGAGCCATACGCAGTATTTT
CDR3 protein: CATSDLSHTQYF

clone size: -
V gene: TRBV2
J gene: TRBJ1-5
D gene: -
CDR3 DNA: TGTGCCAGCAGCGTGACGCGGCATCAGCCCCAGCATTTT
CDR3 protein: CASSVTRHQPQHF

clone size: -
V gene: TRBV5-1
J gene: TRBJ2-3
D gene: -
CDR3 DNA: TGCGCCAGCAGCTTGGAGGGAGTCACAGATACGCAGTATTTT
CDR3 protein: CASSLEGVTDTQYF

clone size: -
V gene: TRBV19
J gene: TRBJ1-2
D gene: -
CDR3 DNA: TGTGCCAGTAGTGATAGGGAACCGTATGGCTACACCTTC
CDR3 protein: CASSDREPYGYTF

clone size: once
V gene: TRBV6-6
J gene: TRBJ2-7
D gene: TRBD1
CDR3 DNA: TGTGCCAGCAGTGGGGACAGGCTGCTCGACGAGCAGTACTTC
CDR3 protein: CASSGDRLLDEQYF

clone size: -
V gene: TRBV27
J gene: TRBJ1-2
D gene: -
CDR3 DNA: TGTGCCAGCAGTCTCACAGGCTTAGATGGCTACACCTTC
CDR3 protein: CASSLTGLDGYTF

clone size: -
V gene: TRBV5-4
J gene: TRBJ2-3
D gene: TRBD2
CDR3 DNA: TGTGCCAGCAGCTTTAGCGGGGGGGATGCAGATACGCAGTATTTT
CDR3 protein: CASSFSGGDADTQYF

clone size: -
V gene: TRBV7-9
J gene: TRBJ2-5
D gene: -
CDR3 DNA: TGTGCCAGCAGCTTCAGGTGGGGAGAGACCCAGTACTTC
CDR3 protein: CASSFRWGETQYF

clone size: few
V gene: TRBV5-3
J gene: TRBJ2-6
D gene: -
CDR3 DNA: TGTGCCAGTATCTCTGGGGCCAACGTCCTGACTTTC
CDR3 protein: CASISGANVLTF

clone size: -
V gene: TRBV9
J gene: TRBJ2-7
D gene: -
CDR3 DNA: TGTGCCAGCAGCTCAAGTAGCGGTACCTCCTACGAGCAGTACTTC
CDR3 protein: CASSSSSGTSYEQYF

clone size: -
V gene: TRBV11-1
J gene: TRBJ2-1
D gene: TRBD1
CDR3 DNA: TGTGCCAGTCGAAACCCCGGGACAGGGTTCTACAATGAGCAGTTCTTC
CDR3 protein: CASRNPGTGFYNEQFF

clone size: -
V gene: TRBV27
J gene: TRBJ1-6
D gene: -
CDR3 DNA: TGTGCCAGCAGGGACCCAAGGACAGATTATTCACCCCTCCACTTT
CDR3 protein: CASRDPRTDYSPLHF

clone size: -
V gene: TRBV27
J gene: TRBJ1-2
D gene: -
CDR3 DNA: TGTGCCAGCAGTCCGACAGTACTCTATGGCTACACCTTC
CDR3 protein: CASSPTVLYGYTF

clone size: once
V gene: TRBV4-1
J gene: TRBJ1-1
D gene: TRBD1
CDR3 DNA: TGCGCCAGCAGCCCAGAGCAGGGGGTGAACACTGAAGCTTTCTTT
CDR3 protein: CASSPEQGVNTEAFF

clone size: -
V gene: TRBV30
J gene: TRBJ2-3
D gene: TRBD2
CDR3 DNA: TGTGCCTGGAGTGTGGGGACTAGGACCCCCGGTACGCAGTATTTT
CDR3 protein: CAWSVGTRTPGTQYF

clone size: -
V gene: TRBV29-1
J gene: TRBJ2-1
D gene: -
CDR3 DNA: TGCAGCGTTCCCGCTAGCTCCTACAATGAGCAGTTCTTC
CDR3 protein: CSVPASSYNEQFF

clone size: -
V gene: TRBV6-2/TRBV6-3
J gene: TRBJ1-4
D gene: -
CDR3 DNA: TGTGCCAGCAGCCGAGGGGGTGCAACTAATGAAAAACTGTTTTTT
CDR3 protein: CASSRGGATNEKLFF

clone size: -
V gene: TRBV2
J gene: TRBJ1-1
D gene: -
CDR3 DNA: TGTGCCAGCAGTGGAGACTCGGGGAGGTACACTGAAGCTTTCTTT
CDR3 protein: CASSGDSGRYTEAFF

clone size: -
V gene: TRBV7-8
J gene: TRBJ1-2
D gene: -
CDR3 DNA: TGTGCCAGCAGCTTAAACCTCCATGGGTTCTATGGCTACACCTTC
CDR3 protein: CASSLNLHGFYGYTF

clone size: -
V gene: TRBV7-2
J gene: TRBJ2-1
D gene: TRBD2
CDR3 DNA: TGTGCCAGCAGCACCAGGACTAGCGGGGGCTCCTACAATGAGCAGTTCTTC
CDR3 protein: CASSTRTSGGSYNEQFF

clone size: -
V gene: TRBV10-1
J gene: TRBJ2-2
D gene: -
CDR3 DNA: TGCGCCAGCAGTGAGTCTTCAGGGTGGACCGGGGAGCTGTTTTTT
CDR3 protein: CASSESSGWTGELFF

clone size: -
V gene: TRBV5-1
J gene: TRBJ2-2
D gene: TRBD1
CDR3 DNA: TGCGCCAGCAGCTTTGTCGGGACAGCGAACACCGGGGAGCTGTTTTTT
CDR3 protein: CASSFVGTANTGELFF

clone size: once
V gene: TRBV9
J gene: TRBJ1-1
D gene: -
CDR3 DNA: TGTGCCAGCAGCGGATCAACAGGGACTGAAGCTTTCTTT
CDR3 protein: CASSGSTGTEAFF

clone size: -
V gene: TRBV10-3
J gene: TRBJ2-5
D gene: TRBD1
CDR3 DNA: TGTGCCATCAGTGGACCTGCCCGGGGACAGGGGGTCCAAGAGACCCAGTACTTC
CDR3 protein: CAISGPARGQGVQETQYF

clone size: -
V gene: TRBV7-2
J gene: TRBJ2-1
D gene: -
CDR3 DNA: TGTGCCAGCAGCTTGGGACGGTACAATGAGCAGTTCTTC
CDR3 protein: CASSLGRYNEQFF

clone size: -
V gene: TRBV3-1/TRBV3-2
J gene: TRBJ2-1
D gene: TRBD1
CDR3 DNA: TGTGCCAGCAGCCGGACAGGGAACAACAATGAGCAGTTCTTC
CDR3 protein: CASSRTGNNNEQFF

clone size: medium-sized
V gene: TRBV15
J gene: TRBJ1-1
D gene: TRBD1
CDR3 DNA: TGTGCCACCAGCAGAGATCAGACAGGGGGCAACACTGAAGCTTTCTTT
CDR3 protein: CATSRDQTGGNTEAFF

clone size: -
V gene: TRBV29-1
J gene: TRBJ2-2
D gene: TRBD2
CDR3 DNA: TGCAGCGTAGCGGGGGGGCACGATGGCGGGGAGCTGTTTTTT
CDR3 protein: CSVAGGHDGGELFF

clone size: -
V gene: TRBV7-6
J gene: TRBJ2-3
D gene: TRBD1
CDR3 DNA: TGTGCCAGCAGCTTAGCGGGACAGGGGCGAGATACGCAGTATTTT
CDR3 protein: CASSLAGQGRDTQYF

clone size: -
V gene: TRBV6-5
J gene: TRBJ1-1
D gene: -
CDR3 DNA: TGTGCCAGCAGCCCCCCGGGGGTGGCTGAAGCTTTCTTT
CDR3 protein: CASSPPGVAEAFF

clone size: -
V gene: TRBV5-1
J gene: TRBJ1-1
D gene: TRBD1
CDR3 DNA: TGCGCCAGCAGCTTCTGGGACAGGGTGGAGACTGAAGCTTTCTTT
CDR3 protein: CASSFWDRVETEAFF

clone size: -
V gene: TRBV7-2
J gene: TRBJ2-7
D gene: TRBD2
CDR3 DNA: TGTGCCAGCAGCATACGAGCGGGGGGGTCTTCCTACGAGCAGTACTTC
CDR3 protein: CASSIRAGGSSYEQYF

clone size: once
V gene: TRBV24-1
J gene: TRBJ2-1
D gene: TRBD1
CDR3 DNA: TGTGCCACCAGTGATTTGCCAACATCCGGGACAGGGGATATGAATGAGCAGTTCTTC
CDR3 protein: CATSDLPTSGTGDMNEQFF

clone size: -
V gene: TRBV5-1
J gene: TRBJ1-6
D gene: -
CDR3 DNA: TGCGCCAGCAGCCCAGATGGTCGGGGAAGCTACTCACCCCTCCACTTT
CDR3 protein: CASSPDGRGSYSPLHF

clone size: -
V gene: TRBV7-2
J gene: TRBJ2-7
D gene: TRBD1
CDR3 DNA: TGTGCCAGCAGCTTTGGGGGACAGGGTCCCTACGAGCAGTACTTC
CDR3 protein: CASSFGGQGPYEQYF

clone size: -
V gene: TRBV27
J gene: TRBJ1-6
D gene: TRBD1
CDR3 DNA: TGTGCCAGCAGAAGGCAACAGGGGAATTCACCCCTCCACTTT
CDR3 protein: CASRRQQGNSPLHF

clone size: -
V gene: TRBV6-6
J gene: TRBJ2-7
D gene: -
CDR3 DNA: TGTGCCAGCAGGGACCAGGGGGGTGAGCAGTACTTC
CDR3 protein: CASRDQGGEQYF

clone size: -
V gene: TRBV29-1
J gene: TRBJ1-1
D gene: -
CDR3 DNA: TGCAGTACTAGGGGGATGGGGGACACTGAAGCTTTCTTT
CDR3 protein: CSTRGMGDTEAFF

clone size: -
V gene: TRBV10-2
J gene: TRBJ2-3
D gene: TRBD2
CDR3 DNA: TGCGCCAGCAGTGGGGGAGGGCGTAGCACAGATACGCAGTATTTT
CDR3 protein: CASSGGGRSTDTQYF

clone size: -
V gene: TRBV9
J gene: TRBJ1-2
D gene: TRBD1
CDR3 DNA: TGTGCCAGCAGCCCCCTCGAACAGGGGTACTATGGCTACACCTTC
CDR3 protein: CASSPLEQGYYGYTF

clone size: -
V gene: TRBV7-8
J gene: TRBJ1-2
D gene: -
CDR3 DNA: TGTGCCAGCAGCTTAGCCCCCGGAAACAGGGTCCTACCTTACACCTTC
CDR3 protein: CASSLAPGNRVLPYTF

clone size: -
V gene: TRBV6-2/TRBV6-3
J gene: TRBJ2-2
D gene: -
CDR3 DNA: TGTGCCAGCAGTTATTTCCCCACCGGGGAGCTGTTTTTT
CDR3 protein: CASSYFPTGELFF

clone size: few
V gene: TRBV18
J gene: TRBJ2-7
D gene: -
CDR3 DNA: TGTGCCAGCTCGCTTGGTTACTACGAGCAGTACTTC
CDR3 protein: CASSLGYYEQYF

clone size: -
V gene: TRBV9
J gene: TRBJ1-2
D gene: -
CDR3 DNA: TGTGCCAGCAGCGGGTCTAAAGGTGGCTACACCTTC
CDR3 protein: CASSGSKGGYTF